A selection of T cell receptor beta chains follows, all from one sample in a study of identical twins. TCRdb re-called the 5' RACE reads with MiXCR, one entry per CDR3 protein. The table records approximately 630,000 distinct CDR3 sequences, 7.1% of them present only once. The sample also formed part of further work on yellow fever vaccine responses in identical twins.

The source material was PBMCs. The receptors stem from a woman aged 18-29 years in good health. Both conserved end residues are part of each CDR3. The D gene is left open where the match is weak.

v_gene: TRBV9
d_gene: -
CDR3aa: CASSVEGRGNYGYTF

v_gene: TRBV10-3
d_gene: TRBD2
CDR3aa: CAISDERGGTRETQYF

v_gene: TRBV19
d_gene: -
CDR3aa: CASSMTIPPNTGELFF

v_gene: TRBV29-1
d_gene: -
CDR3aa: CSVVWGQGPYEQYF

v_gene: TRBV29-1
d_gene: TRBD2
CDR3aa: CSVSGRYWEGRGNEQFF

v_gene: TRBV11-3
d_gene: TRBD2
CDR3aa: CASTQAGDFWEQYF

v_gene: TRBV4-1
d_gene: -
CDR3aa: CASSLKSVAGSTFSGANVLTF

v_gene: TRBV7-8
d_gene: TRBD1
CDR3aa: CASSLERGGSSVGNTIYF

v_gene: TRBV20-1
d_gene: TRBD1
CDR3aa: CRTGGRTDTQYF

v_gene: TRBV19
d_gene: -
CDR3aa: CASKITGRVGNEQFF

v_gene: TRBV29-1
d_gene: TRBD2
CDR3aa: CSVSGGRYGNTQYF

v_gene: TRBV11-2
d_gene: -
CDR3aa: CASSRTWGARSYNSPLHF

v_gene: TRBV7-8
d_gene: -
CDR3aa: CASSLQNSPLHF

v_gene: TRBV25-1
d_gene: -
CDR3aa: CASMSRDYSGNTIYF

v_gene: TRBV4-2
d_gene: -
CDR3aa: CASSRWGNLQETQYF

v_gene: TRBV5-1
d_gene: -
CDR3aa: CASSSSGPYNEQFF

v_gene: TRBV20-1
d_gene: -
CDR3aa: CSAPVGFYNEQFF

v_gene: TRBV15
d_gene: -
CDR3aa: CATSSEIVGEQYF

v_gene: TRBV19
d_gene: -
CDR3aa: CASTLGGYNEQFF

v_gene: TRBV6-1
d_gene: TRBD2
CDR3aa: CASSPTRTSGNNEQFF